This paragraph covers one T cell receptor beta chain sequence. Its antigen remains undetermined. No base quality values were provided; no much bigger clone lies one nucleotide off. The Qiagen DNeasy kit was used to extract genomic DNA both from unsorted PBMCs and from the negatively selected CD4+ and CD8+ fractions. Amplification of TCR beta CDR3 regions was done by immunoSEQ multiplex PCR with primers that anneal to V and J segments. Amplification bias was minimized using a synthetic immune receptor repertoire, and residual bias was removed computationally after sequencing. The published analysis was carried out like this. Repertoire diversity was quantified as the Shannon entropy index using custom Python scripts. Unsorted, CD4+ and CD8+ repertoires were examined separately, except in combined analyses, for which CD4+ and CD8+ sequences were merged in silico. Here the immuneACCESS table is served through TCRdb, limited to in-frame sequences with V and J called. Missing clones are a known gap in these copies; in checked studies unresolved V genes cover under half, and the rest lacks a known reason. For V, J and clone size, that table is used; D and trimming come from the DNA. The sample records some 31,000 clones, approximately 94% of which are singletons. Of the sample, roughly 2.5% is held by the ten largest clones.

This entry comes from a study of PD-1 blockade in classical Hodgkin lymphoma (TCRdb year 2020). About the full investigation: The study used TCR beta sequencing and CyTOF to define a peripheral blood immune signature of response to PD-1 blockade in classical Hodgkin lymphoma. Findings and caveats that apply to the study as a whole: The study covered only a single clinical trial cohort, and the causes of the repertoire differences, possibly disease activity or prior therapy, were still not defined. Newly diagnosed patients were reported to have lower baseline TCR diversity than healthy donors, and relapsed/refractory patients were reported to have lower baseline TCR diversity still.

Read against the paper, the sample's time point label means: newly diagnosed, previously untreated cHL patient sample. To serve as a comparison group for the relapsed/refractory trial patients, PBMCs were sequenced from patients with newly diagnosed, previously untreated classical Hodgkin lymphoma. After peripheral blood was drawn into 8 mL Vacutainer Cell Preparation Tubes, PBMCs were isolated by centrifugation and then cryopreserved. From the cysteine through the phenylalanine, the CDR3 covers 15 amino acids. Only CDR3 DNA is held: 45 bases, read in frame from base 1. V is clipped by 0 bases and J by 4 bases, and the sequence between their germline boundaries is 10 bases long. The germline V gene (reference sequence) sets CDR1 to LNHNV and CDR2 to YYDKDF.

In this chain, TRBV15 is recombined with TRBJ2-1; the D gene is not confidently resolved. Source material: peripheral blood mononuclear cells (PBMCs). This TCR was sampled from a human donor with classical Hodgkin lymphoma. The nucleotide sequence is given as TGTGCCACCAGCAGAGATCCCATGGGATACAATGAGCAGTTCTTC. Translation gives CATSRDPMGYNEQFF.